This T cell receptor (beta chain) comes out of a study of breast tumors, draining lymph nodes, adjacent tissues. TCRdb reanalysed the multiplex PCR reads using MiXCR and keeps one entry per CDR3 protein. The data show 200,000 or so distinct CDR3 sequences, roughly 29% seen once. The CDR3 is 12 residues long. Germline V gives CDR1 DFQATT, CDR2 SNEGSKA (reference sequence). The germline V and J ends were trimmed by 1 base and 14 bases, with 15 bases remaining between them. Samples came from axillary lymph nodes draining the breast cancer. Sequenced: axillary lymph node tissue. The chain recombines TRBV20-1 with TRBJ1-5; D is ambiguous. This receptor was taken from a female donor with breast cancer. Some clones in this sample may be carry-over from other donors' samples. Here the CDR3 DNA reads TGCAGTGCTAGAGCAACCGGGTCCTACGAGCATTTT. Encoded protein: CSARATGSYEHF.